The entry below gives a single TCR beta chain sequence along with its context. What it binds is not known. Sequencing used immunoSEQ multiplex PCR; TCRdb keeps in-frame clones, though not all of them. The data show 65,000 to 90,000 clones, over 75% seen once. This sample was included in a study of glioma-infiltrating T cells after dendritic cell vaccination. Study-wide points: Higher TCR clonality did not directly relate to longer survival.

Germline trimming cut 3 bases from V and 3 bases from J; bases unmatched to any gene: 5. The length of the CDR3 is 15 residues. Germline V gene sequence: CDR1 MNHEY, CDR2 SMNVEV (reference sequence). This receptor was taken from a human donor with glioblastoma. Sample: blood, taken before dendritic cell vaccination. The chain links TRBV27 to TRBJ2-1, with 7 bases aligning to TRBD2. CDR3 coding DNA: TGTGCCAGCAGTTTGTCTCTAGCGGACTACAATGAGCAGTTCTTC. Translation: CASSLSLADYNEQFF.